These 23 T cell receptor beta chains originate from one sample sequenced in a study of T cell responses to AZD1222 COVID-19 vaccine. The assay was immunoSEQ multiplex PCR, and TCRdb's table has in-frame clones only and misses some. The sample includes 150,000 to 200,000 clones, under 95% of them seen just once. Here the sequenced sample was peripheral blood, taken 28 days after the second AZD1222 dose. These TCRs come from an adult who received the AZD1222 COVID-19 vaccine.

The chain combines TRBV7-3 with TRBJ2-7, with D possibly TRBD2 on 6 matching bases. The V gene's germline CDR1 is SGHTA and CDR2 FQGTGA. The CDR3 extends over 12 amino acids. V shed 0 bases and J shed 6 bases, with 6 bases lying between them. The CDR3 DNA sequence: TGTGCCAGCAGCTTAACGGGGGGCGAGCAGTACTTC. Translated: CASSLTGGEQYF.

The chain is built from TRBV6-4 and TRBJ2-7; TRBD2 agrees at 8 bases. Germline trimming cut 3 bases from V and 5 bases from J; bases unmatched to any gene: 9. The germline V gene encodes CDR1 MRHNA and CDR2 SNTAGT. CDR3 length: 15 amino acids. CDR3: CASSESGAGVDEQYF. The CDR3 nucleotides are TGTGCCAGCAGTGAGTCGGGAGCGGGGGTGGACGAGCAGTACTTC.

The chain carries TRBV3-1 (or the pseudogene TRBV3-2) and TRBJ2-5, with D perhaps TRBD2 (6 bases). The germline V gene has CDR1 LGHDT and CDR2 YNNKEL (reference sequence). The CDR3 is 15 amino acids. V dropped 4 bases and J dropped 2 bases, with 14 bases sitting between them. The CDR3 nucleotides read TGTGCCAGCAGCCTCCCCGGGACTCCTCAAGAGACCCAGTACTTC. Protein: CASSLPGTPQETQYF.

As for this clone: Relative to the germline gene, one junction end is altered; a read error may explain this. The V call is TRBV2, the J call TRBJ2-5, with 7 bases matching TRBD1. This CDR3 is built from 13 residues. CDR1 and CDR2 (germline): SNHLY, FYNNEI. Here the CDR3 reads CATKGQVQGTQYF. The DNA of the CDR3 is TGTGCCACCAAAGGACAGGTTCAAGGGACCCAGTACTTC.

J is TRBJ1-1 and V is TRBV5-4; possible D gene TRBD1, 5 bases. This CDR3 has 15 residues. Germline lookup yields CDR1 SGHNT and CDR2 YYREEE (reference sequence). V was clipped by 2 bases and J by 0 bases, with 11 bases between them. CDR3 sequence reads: CASSFPADMNTEAFF. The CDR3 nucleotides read TGTGCCAGCAGCTTCCCCGCGGACATGAACACTGAAGCTTTCTTT.

This chain's CDR3 is CSATRDTYEQYF. The CDR3 coding sequence is TGCAGCGCAACCCGGGACACCTACGAGCAGTACTTC. The V call is TRBV29-1, the J call TRBJ2-7; TRBD1 is a possible D gene (6 bases). Germline V gene lookup returns CDR1 SQVTM and CDR2 ANQGSEA. V was cut by 7 bases and J by 2 bases, with 12 bases left in between. This CDR3 comprises 12 residues.

In nucleotides, the CDR3 is TGTGCCACCAGCAGAGATCTACCTCAGCCCCAGCATTTT. It encodes CATSRDLPQPQHF. The J gene is TRBJ1-5, the V gene TRBV15, with unresolved D. Deletions cut 0 bases from V and 6 bases from J, with 6 bases between. There are 13 residues in the CDR3. Germline loops: CDR1 LNHNV, CDR2 YYDKDF (reference sequence).

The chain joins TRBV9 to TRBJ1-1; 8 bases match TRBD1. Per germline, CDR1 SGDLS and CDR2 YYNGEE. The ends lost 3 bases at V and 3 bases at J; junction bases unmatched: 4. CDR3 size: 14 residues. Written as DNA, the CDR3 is TGTGCCAGCAGCGCCAGGGGGCGCGACACTGAAGCTTTCTTT. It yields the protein CASSARGRDTEAFF.

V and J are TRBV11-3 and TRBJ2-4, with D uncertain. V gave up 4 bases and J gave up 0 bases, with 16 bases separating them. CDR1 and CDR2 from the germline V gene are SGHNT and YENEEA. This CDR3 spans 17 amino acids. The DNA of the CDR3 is TGTGCCAGCAGCTCCCGAGGTGACGGATCAGCCAAAAACATTCAGTACTTC. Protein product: CASSSRGDGSAKNIQYF. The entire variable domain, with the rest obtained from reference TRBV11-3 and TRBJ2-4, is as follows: EAGVVQSPRYKIIEKKQPVAFWCNPISGHNTLYWYLQNLGQGPELLIRYENEEAVDDSQLPKDRFSAERLKGVDSTLKIQPAELGDSAVYLCASSSRGDGSAKNIQYFGAGTRLSVL.

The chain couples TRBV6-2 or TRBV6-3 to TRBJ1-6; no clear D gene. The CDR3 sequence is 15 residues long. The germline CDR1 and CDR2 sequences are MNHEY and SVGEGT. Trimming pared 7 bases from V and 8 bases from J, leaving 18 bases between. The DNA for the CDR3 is TGTGCCAGCAACCCGGACGGAAAAGGATATTCACCCCTCCACTTT. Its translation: CASNPDGKGYSPLHF.

In nucleotides, the CDR3 is TGTGCCAGCAACCTTGGGGGCGCTAATGAAAAACTGTTTTTT. Its protein is CASNLGGANEKLFF. The J gene is TRBJ1-4, the V gene TRBV28, with D tentatively TRBD1 (6 bases). V was clipped by 7 bases and J by 3 bases, with 12 bases between them. Per germline, CDR1 MDHEN and CDR2 SYDVKM. The CDR3 sequence is 14 residues long.

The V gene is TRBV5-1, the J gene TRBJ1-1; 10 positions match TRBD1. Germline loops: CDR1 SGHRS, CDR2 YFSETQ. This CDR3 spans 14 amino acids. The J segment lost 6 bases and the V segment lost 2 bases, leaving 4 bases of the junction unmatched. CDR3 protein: CASSLGDRGAEAFF. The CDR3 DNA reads TGCGCCAGCAGCTTAGGGGACAGGGGAGCTGAAGCTTTCTTT. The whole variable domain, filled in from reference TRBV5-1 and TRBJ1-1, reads KAGVTQTPRYLIKTRGQQVTLSCSPISGHRSVSWYQQTPGQGLQFLFEYFSETQRNKGNFPGRFSGRQFSNSRSEMNVSTLELGDSALYLCASSLGDRGAEAFFGQGTRLTVV.

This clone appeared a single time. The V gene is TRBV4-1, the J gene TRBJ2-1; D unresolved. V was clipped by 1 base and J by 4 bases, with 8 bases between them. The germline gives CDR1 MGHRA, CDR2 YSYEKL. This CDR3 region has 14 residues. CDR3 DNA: TGCGCCAGCAGCCAAGCCCTCAGTTACAATGAGCAGTTCTTC. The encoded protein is CASSQALSYNEQFF.

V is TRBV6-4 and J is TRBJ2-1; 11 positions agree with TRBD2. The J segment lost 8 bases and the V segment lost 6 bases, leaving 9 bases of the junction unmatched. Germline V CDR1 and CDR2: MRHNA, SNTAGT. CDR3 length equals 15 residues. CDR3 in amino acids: CASRRGTSGNDEQFF. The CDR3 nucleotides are TGTGCCAGCAGGAGAGGGACTAGCGGTAATGATGAGCAGTTCTTC.

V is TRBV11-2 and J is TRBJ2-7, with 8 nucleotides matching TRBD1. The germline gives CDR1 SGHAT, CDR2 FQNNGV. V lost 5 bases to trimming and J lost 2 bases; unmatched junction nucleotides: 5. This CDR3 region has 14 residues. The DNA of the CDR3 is TGTGCCAGCAGCCCCGGGACAGGAGCCTACGAGCAGTACTTC. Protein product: CASSPGTGAYEQYF.

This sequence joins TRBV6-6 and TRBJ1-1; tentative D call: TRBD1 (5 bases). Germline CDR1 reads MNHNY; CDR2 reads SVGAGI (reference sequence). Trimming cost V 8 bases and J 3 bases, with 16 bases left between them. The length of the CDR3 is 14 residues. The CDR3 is CASARVGLYTEAFF. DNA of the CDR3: TGTGCCAGCGCGAGGGTGGGACTCTACACTGAAGCTTTCTTT.

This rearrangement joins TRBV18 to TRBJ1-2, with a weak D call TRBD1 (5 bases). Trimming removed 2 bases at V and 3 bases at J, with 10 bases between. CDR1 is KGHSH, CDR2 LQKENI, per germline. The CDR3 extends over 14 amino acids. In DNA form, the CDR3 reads TGTGCCAGCTCACCAGAGGGGTCGGACTATGGCTACACCTTC. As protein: CASSPEGSDYGYTF.

CDR3 residues: CASSLAGTDGYTF. CDR3 nucleotide sequence: TGCGCCAGCAGCTTGGCGGGAACCGATGGCTACACCTTC. The rearrangement uses TRBV5-1 and TRBJ1-2; D not certain. The CDR3 covers 13 residues. Germline V gives CDR1 SGHRS, CDR2 YFSETQ. Trimming took off 0 bases at V and 6 bases at J, with 9 bases between the two ends. The variable domain in full, with the rest retrieved from reference TRBV5-1 and TRBJ1-2, is KAGVTQTPRYLIKTRGQQVTLSCSPISGHRSVSWYQQTPGQGLQFLFEYFSETQRNKGNFPGRFSGRQFSNSRSEMNVSTLELGDSALYLCASSLAGTDGYTFGSGTRLTVV.

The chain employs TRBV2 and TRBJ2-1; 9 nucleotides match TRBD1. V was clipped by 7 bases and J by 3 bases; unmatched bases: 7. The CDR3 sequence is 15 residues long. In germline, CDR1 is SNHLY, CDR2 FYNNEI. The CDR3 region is CASKQGAPGYNEQFF. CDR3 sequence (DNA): TGTGCCAGCAAACAGGGGGCCCCAGGCTACAATGAGCAGTTCTTC. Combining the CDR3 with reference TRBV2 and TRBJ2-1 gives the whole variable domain EPEVTQTPSHQVTQMGQEVILRCVPISNHLYFYWYRQILGQKVEFLVSFYNNEISEKSEIFDDQFSVERPDGSNFTLKIRSTKLEDSAMYFCASKQGAPGYNEQFFGPGTRLTVL.

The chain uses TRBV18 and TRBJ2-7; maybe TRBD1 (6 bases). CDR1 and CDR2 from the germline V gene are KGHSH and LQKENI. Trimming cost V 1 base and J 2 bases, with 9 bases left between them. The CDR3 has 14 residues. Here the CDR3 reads CASSPRTDTYEQYF. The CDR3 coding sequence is TGTGCCAGCTCACCACGGACAGATACCTACGAGCAGTACTTC.

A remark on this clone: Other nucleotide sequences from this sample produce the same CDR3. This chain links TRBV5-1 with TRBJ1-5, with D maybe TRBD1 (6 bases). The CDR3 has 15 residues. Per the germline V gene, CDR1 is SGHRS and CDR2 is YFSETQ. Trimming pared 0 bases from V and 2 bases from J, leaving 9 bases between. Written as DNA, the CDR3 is TGCGCCAGCAGCTTGGATGCAGGGGGCAATCAGCCCCAGCATTTT. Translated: CASSLDAGGNQPQHF.

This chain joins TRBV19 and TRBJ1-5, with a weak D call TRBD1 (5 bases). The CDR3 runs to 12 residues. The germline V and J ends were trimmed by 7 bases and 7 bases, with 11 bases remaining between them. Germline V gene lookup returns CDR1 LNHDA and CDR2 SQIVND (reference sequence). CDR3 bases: TGTGCCAGTACTAAGAGGGGCCAGCCCCAGCATTTT. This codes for CASTKRGQPQHF.

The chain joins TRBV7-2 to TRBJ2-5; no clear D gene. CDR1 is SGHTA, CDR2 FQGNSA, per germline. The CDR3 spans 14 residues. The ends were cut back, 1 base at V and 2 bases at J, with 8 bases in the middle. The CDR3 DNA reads TGTGCCAGCAGCTTAGAGGGTCAGCAAGAGACCCAGTACTTC. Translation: CASSLEGQQETQYF.